This T cell receptor (beta chain) derives from a study of Graves' ophthalmopathy and Graves' hyperthyroidism. Looking at the study overall: Before any treatment was given, at initial diagnosis, peripheral blood was collected.

In this sample, this clonotype turned up many times. The antigen remains undetermined. General study points: Most expanded thyroid clonotypes above 0.001 frequency also appeared in blood.

Investigators amplified TCR beta CDR3 regions from RNA transcripts. The workflow started with a first-round RT-PCR run with HTBI primers and then moved on to a second-round multiplex PCR. Via MiXCR, TCRdb re-called the multiplex PCR reads, giving one row per CDR3 protein. This table has roughly 350,000 distinct CDR3 sequences, about a sixth appearing once. Per germline, CDR1 LNHDA and CDR2 SQIVND (reference sequence). The CDR3 has 17 amino acids. V trimming: 4 bases; J trimming: 2 bases; junction bases outside the gene matches: 5. Hyperthyroidism cases were recent diagnoses of under 2 months' duration in people aged 18 to 65. Certain patients were not enrolled. These were patients with other autoimmune diseases, uncontrolled infections, pregnancy or lactation.

The V and J genes are TRBV19 and TRBJ2-6; TRBD1 matches 10 bases. The TCR was taken from an adult woman with stable Graves' hyperthyroidism. The sample taken for sequencing was peripheral blood. The CDR3 spells CASSKDRGDAGANVLTF. The CDR3 DNA is TGTGCCAGTAGTAAGGACAGGGGGGACGCTGGGGCCAACGTCCTGACTTTC.